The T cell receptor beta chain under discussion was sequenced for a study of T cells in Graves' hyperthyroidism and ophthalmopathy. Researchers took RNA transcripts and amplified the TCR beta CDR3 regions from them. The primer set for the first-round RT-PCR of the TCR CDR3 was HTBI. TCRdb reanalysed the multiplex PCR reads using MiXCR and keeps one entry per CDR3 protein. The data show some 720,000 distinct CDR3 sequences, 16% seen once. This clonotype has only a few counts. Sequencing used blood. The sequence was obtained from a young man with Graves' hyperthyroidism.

The CDR3 DNA is TGTGCCAGCAGTTACACGGCCCTTAGCAATCAGCCCCAGCATTTT. Protein: CASSYTALSNQPQHF. J is TRBJ1-5 and V is TRBV6-5; the D is unclear. Trimming removed 2 bases at V and 0 bases at J, with 8 bases between. CDR1 and CDR2 from the germline V gene are MNHEY and SVGAGI. CDR3 length equals 15 residues.